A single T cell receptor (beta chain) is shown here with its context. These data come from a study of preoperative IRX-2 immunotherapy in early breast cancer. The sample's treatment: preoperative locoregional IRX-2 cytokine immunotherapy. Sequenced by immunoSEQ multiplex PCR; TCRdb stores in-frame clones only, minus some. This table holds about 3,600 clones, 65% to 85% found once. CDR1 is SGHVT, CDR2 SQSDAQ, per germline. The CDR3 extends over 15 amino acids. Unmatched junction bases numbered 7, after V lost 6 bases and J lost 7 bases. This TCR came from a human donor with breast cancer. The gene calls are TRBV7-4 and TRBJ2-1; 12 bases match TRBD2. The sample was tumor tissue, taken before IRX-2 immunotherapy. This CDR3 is CASRAGLAGRNEQFF. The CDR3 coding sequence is TGTGCCAGCAGAGCCGGACTAGCGGGACGGAATGAGCAGTTCTTC.